This TCR beta chain was identified during a study of T-cell memory formation after mild COVID-19. TCRdb reanalysed the 5' RACE reads using MiXCR and keeps one entry per CDR3 protein. The sample consists of under 650,000 distinct CDR3 sequences, approximately 18% of them appearing once. Trimming stripped 3 bases from V and 5 bases from J, with 14 bases between. CDR3 length: 15 amino acids. The germline V gene encodes CDR1 KGHDR and CDR2 SFDVKD. The sequenced sample was PBMCs or a T cell subset sorted from them (not recorded which). The origin of this receptor is an adult woman who had mild COVID-19 (a few samples of this study predate the infection). Cell type and time point are not known. The chain combines TRBV24-1 with TRBJ2-3; D unresolved. In DNA form, the CDR3 reads TGTGCCACCAGTGATCCGAAAGTAGGCGGAGATACGCAGTATTTT. Translating gives CATSDPKVGGDTQYF.